This T cell receptor beta chain was captured by sequencing in a study of blood T cell repertoires in COVID-19. Background on the study: In each case, the material was cDNA or gDNA derived from T cells, B-cell-depleted T cells, or PBMCs.

In the study's own analysis: Quantification of nucleated cells was approximated via reference gene primer amplification. Clones were read by immunoSEQ multiplex PCR, and TCRdb kept only the in-frame ones, dropping some. V, J and clone size were drawn from that table, and D and trimming were deduced from the DNA. This sample has 150,000 or so clones, with about 86% found just once. V shed 0 bases and J 10 bases; nucleotides not matched to a gene: 6. The CDR3 extends over 15 amino acids. Germline loops: CDR1 SGDLS, CDR2 YYNGEE. The sequenced material came from peripheral blood. This TCR was sampled from a woman aged 55-75 years with acute or convalescent COVID-19. The chain couples TRBV9 to TRBJ1-6; 8 positions agree with TRBD1. CDR3 sequence: CASSVEGQGDSPLHF. The CDR3 nucleotides are TGTGCCAGCAGCGTAGAAGGACAGGGAGACTCACCCCTCCACTTT.